The 23 T cell receptor beta chains reported below all come from one sample, sequenced in a study of human T cells and chemical hapten exposure. Single cDNA molecules in the library carried unique molecular identifiers attached during preparation. TCRdb passed the reads through MiXCR, listing each CDR3 protein once. The data contain about 2,600 distinct CDR3 sequences, around 43% of them singletons. The treatment was: therapeutic diphenylcyclopropenone sensitization with weekly scalp DPC. Here the sequenced sample was whole blood, taken before DPC sensitization or 2, 6, or about 24 weeks after (not recorded which). These receptors all stem from an adult with alopecia areata. Some clones in this sample may be carry-over from other donors' samples. This table probably holds off-target reads from a library built for another chain.

The chain is built from TRBV18 and TRBJ2-7, with no clear D. V lost 4 bases to trimming and J lost 3 bases, with 13 bases between them. CDR1 is KGHSH, CDR2 LQKENI, per germline. The CDR3 loop spans 14 amino acids. The CDR3 nucleotides are TGTGCCAGCTCACTTTCTGGAGTAAACTACGAGCAGTACGTC. Translation gives CASSLSGVNYEQYV.

The gene calls are TRBV7-7 and TRBJ2-2; D not resolved. CDR3 length: 13 amino acids. The V end lost 3 bases, the J end lost 6 bases, and 8 bases lay between the germline ends. Germline-derived CDR1 and CDR2 are SSHAT and FNYEAQ (reference sequence). The CDR3 sequence is CASSFGNAGELFF. CDR3 coding DNA: TGTGCCAGCAGCTTTGGTAACGCCGGGGAGCTGTTTTTT.

The rearrangement uses TRBV5-4 and TRBJ2-2, with D possibly being TRBD1 (5 bases). CDR3 length: 13 residues. Trimming pared 4 bases from V and 6 bases from J, leaving 10 bases between. Germline V CDR1 and CDR2: SGHNT, YYREEE (reference sequence). The CDR3 DNA sequence: TGTGCCAGCAGCCCCAGGGTCTCCGGGGAGCTGTTTTTT. Its protein is CASSPRVSGELFF.

This clonotype was observed a handful of times. The V gene is TRBV12-3 or TRBV12-4, the J gene TRBJ2-1; unclear D gene. This CDR3 is built from 11 residues. The ends were cut back, 7 bases at V and 8 bases at J, with 9 bases in the middle. CDR3: CASTTRHEQFF. CDR3 coding DNA: TGTGCCAGCACCACGAGGCATGAGCAGTTCTTC.

The rearrangement links TRBV28 to TRBJ2-1, with TRBD1 identical over 10 bases. Per the germline V gene, CDR1 is MDHEN and CDR2 is SYDVKM. V shed 5 bases and J 3 bases; nucleotides not matched to a gene: 7. The length of the CDR3 is 16 residues. The CDR3 is CASSPSRTGGYNEQFF. The CDR3 region has the DNA TGTGCCAGCAGTCCCTCTAGGACAGGGGGCTACAATGAGCAGTTCTTC.

This clonotype showed up just a few times. The V and J genes are TRBV12-3 or TRBV12-4 and TRBJ2-1; TRBD2 might be the D (6 bases). Trimming took off 0 bases at V and 5 bases at J, with 11 bases between the two ends. The CDR3 consists of 15 residues. The CDR3 DNA reads TGTGCCAGCAGTTTAGCGGCTAGCGCTAACAATGAGCAGTTCTTC. It codes for CASSLAASANNEQFF.

This sequence joins TRBV9 and TRBJ2-7; D unclear. Germline lookup yields CDR1 SGDLS and CDR2 YYNGEE. V was pared by 0 bases and J by 12 bases, with 13 bases between. The CDR3 loop spans 12 amino acids. The CDR3 spells CASSVDPSRAYV. Here the CDR3 DNA reads TGTGCCAGCAGCGTAGACCCATCTCGGGCGTACGTC.

This chain connects TRBV6-2 or TRBV6-3 to TRBJ2-1, with 9 nucleotides matching TRBD2. There are 15 residues in the CDR3. Per the germline V gene, CDR1 is MNHEY and CDR2 is SVGEGT. V shed 6 bases and J 2 bases; nucleotides not matched to a gene: 5. The CDR3: CASRESGRTYNEQFF. The CDR3, as DNA: TGTGCCAGCAGGGAAAGCGGGAGGACCTACAATGAGCAGTTCTTC.

The J gene is TRBJ2-3, the V gene TRBV2, with 10 bases aligning to TRBD1. V shed 10 bases, J shed 6 bases, and the junction held 10 bases outside the gene matches. Germline CDR1 is SNHLY and CDR2 is FYNNEI. There are 14 residues in the CDR3. CDR3 nucleotide sequence: TGTGCCACATCCGACAGGGGGCATACGGATACGCAGTATTTT. This translates into CATSDRGHTDTQYF.

The rearrangement uses TRBV6-4 and TRBJ1-1; D is unresolved. The V end was cut by 4 bases, the J end by 2 bases, with 8 bases between. CDR3 length: 13 residues. Germline CDR1 and CDR2: MRHNA and SNTAGT. The CDR3 protein is CASSAGSNTEAFF. CDR3 DNA: TGTGCCAGCAGTGCCGGGTCAAACACTGAAGCTTTCTTT.

This clonotype was found a few times. The chain employs TRBV18 and TRBJ2-3; perhaps D is TRBD1 or TRBD2 (5 bases each). Trimming cost V 3 bases and J 0 bases, with 19 bases left between them. CDR3 size: 18 residues. CDR1 and CDR2 (germline): KGHSH, LQKENI. Here the CDR3 DNA reads TGTGCCAGCTCACCGGGACCACGGTTAATGACTAGCACAGATACGCAGTATTTT. Residues: CASSPGPRLMTSTDTQYF.

This clonotype was found a few times. The rearrangement joins TRBV27 to TRBJ2-3, with 10 nucleotides matching TRBD2. This CDR3 is 15 amino acids long. The ends lost 2 bases at V and 3 bases at J; junction bases unmatched: 2. Germline CDR1 and CDR2: MNHEY and SMNVEV (reference sequence). The CDR3 spells CASSLLAGETDTQYF. The DNA for the CDR3 is TGTGCCAGCAGTTTACTAGCGGGGGAGACAGATACGCAGTATTTT.

This clonotype was detected a few times. The rearrangement joins TRBV7-6 to TRBJ2-1; a possible D gene is TRBD2 (5 bases). Trimming took off 6 bases at V and 4 bases at J, with 13 bases between the two ends. The CDR3 sequence is 14 residues long. CDR1 and CDR2 (germline): SGHVS, FNYEAQ. CDR3 bases: TGTGCCAGCAGGGGAGCGGAGTCTTACAATGAGCAGTTCTTC. Its translation: CASRGAESYNEQFF.

This clonotype was picked up a small number of times. The rearrangement uses TRBV7-2 and TRBJ2-7; D uncertain. Trimming stripped 3 bases from V and 0 bases from J, with 12 bases between. CDR3 size: 15 residues. Germline CDR1 SGHTA, CDR2 FQGNSA. The DNA for the CDR3 is TGTGCCAGCAGCTTGGTCCCATTTAGCTCCTACGAGCAGTACGTC. Its translation: CASSLVPFSSYEQYV.

This chain connects TRBV7-9 to TRBJ1-2; D gene ambiguous. V was clipped by 1 base and J by 1 base, with 7 bases between them. Germline CDR1 reads SEHNR; CDR2 reads FQNEAQ (reference sequence). The CDR3 has 14 amino acids. CDR3 nucleotide sequence: TGTGCCAGCAGCTTAGTAGGAAATAACTATGGCTACACCTTC. Its translation is CASSLVGNNYGYTF.

This chain connects TRBV11-1 to TRBJ2-3; 9 bases align to TRBD2. Germline V gene data show CDR1 as SGHAT and CDR2 as FQDESV (reference sequence). The CDR3 length is 17 residues. Trimming cost V 5 bases and J 1 base; bases outside gene matches: 10. CDR3: CASSHSAGGVGTDTQYF. The CDR3 region has the DNA TGTGCCAGCAGCCACTCAGCGGGAGGAGTTGGCACAGATACGCAGTATTTT.

V and J are TRBV5-6 and TRBJ2-3; 10 nucleotides match TRBD2. Trimming took 6 bases from V and 2 from J; bases not matched to a gene: 3. Germline V gene sequence: CDR1 SGHDT, CDR2 YYEEEE. The CDR3 is made up of 14 amino acids. Written as DNA, the CDR3 is TGTGCCAGCAAAGCGGGAGGGCCCACAGATACGCAGTATTTT. Its protein product is CASKAGGPTDTQYF.

This chain connects TRBV20-1 to TRBJ2-5; weak D call: TRBD2 (6 bases). Germline CDR1 is DFQATT and CDR2 is SNEGSKA (reference sequence). The CDR3 contains 17 residues. Trimming removed 4 bases at V and 0 bases at J, with 21 bases between. The CDR3 DNA is TGCAGTGCTATCTCCTTCCGAACTAGCTCGTACCAAGAGACCCAGTACTTC. This gives the protein CSAISFRTSSYQETQYF.

J is TRBJ2-3 and V is TRBV10-3; 9 nucleotides align to TRBD2. The V and J ends lost 8 bases and 2 bases, in that order; junction bases with no gene match: 5. The germline gives CDR1 ENHRY, CDR2 SYGVKD. This CDR3 has 14 amino acids. The CDR3 here is CAIALAGITDTQYF. CDR3 nucleotides: TGTGCCATCGCACTAGCGGGCATCACAGATACGCAGTATTTT.

This rearrangement joins TRBV6-4 to TRBJ2-2; possibly TRBD2 for D (5 bases). Germline V lookup: CDR1 MRHNA, CDR2 SNTAGT. This CDR3 spans 16 amino acids. Trimming cost V 5 bases and J 6 bases, with 19 bases left between them. The CDR3 DNA follows: TGTGCCAGCAGTAAAGCTGAGGAAGGAGGAGCCGGGGAGCTGTTTTTT. Its protein product is CASSKAEEGGAGELFF.

The chain is built from TRBV5-1 and TRBJ2-5, with 9 bases fitting TRBD2. The J segment lost 5 bases and the V segment lost 0 bases, leaving 8 bases of the junction unmatched. CDR1 SGHRS and CDR2 YFSETQ come from the germline V gene. This CDR3 comprises 16 residues. Here the CDR3 DNA reads TGCGCCAGCAGCTTGGGGGGGACTAGCAAGGCGGAGACCCAGTACTTC. It specifies CASSLGGTSKAETQYF.

This clonotype was observed a handful of times. The genes are TRBV20-1 and TRBJ2-5; no definite D call. The germline V gene has CDR1 DFQATT and CDR2 SNEGSKA (reference sequence). V gave up 5 bases and J gave up 1 base, with 8 bases separating them. CDR3 length: 12 residues. CDR3 loop: CSALQGQETQYF. In nucleotides, the CDR3 is TGCAGTGCTTTACAAGGCCAAGAGACCCAGTACTTC.

The chain uses TRBV4-2 and TRBJ2-7; TRBD1 agrees at 9 bases. The CDR3 runs 17 residues. Per the germline V gene, CDR1 is LGHNA and CDR2 is YNFKEQ. The J segment lost 4 bases and the V segment lost 4 bases, leaving 14 bases of the junction unmatched. The CDR3 here is CASSRKTGGRSTYEQYF. The CDR3 nucleotides read TGTGCCAGCAGCCGAAAGACAGGGGGTAGATCGACGTACGAGCAGTACTTC.